This T cell receptor (beta chain) was captured in a study of identical twins. In its sample, this clonotype was seen many times. Its specificity is unknown. TCRdb passed the 5' RACE reads through MiXCR, listing each CDR3 protein once. The sample holds some 710,000 distinct CDR3 sequences, around 6.1% seen once. Study-wide results and caveats: There were fewer insertions in abundant cord blood beta clonotypes, but memory repertoires showed no such pattern.

Germline assignment: CDR1 SGHTA and CDR2 FQGNSA. Germline trimming cut 7 bases from V and 1 base from J; bases unmatched to any gene: 6. The CDR3 contains 15 residues. The sequencing sample was made of naive T cells sorted from blood. The chain recombines TRBV7-2 with TRBJ2-3; 9 bases agree with TRBD2. This TCR derives from a man younger than 30 in good health. CDR3 bases: TGTGCCAGCACCATAGCGGGAGAAGGCACAGATACGCAGTATTTT. Protein product: CASTIAGEGTDTQYF.